Listed below are T cell receptor beta chains from one sample, sequenced in a study of T cell repertoires in cytomegalovirus infection. TCRdb reanalysed the reads using MiXCR and keeps one entry per CDR3 protein. This sample has a few hundred thousand distinct CDR3 sequences, with just under 40% found just once. For these TCRs, the target antigens are not known. This material consisted of cultured PBMCs, taken from culture after CMV antigen stimulation. These TCRs come from a human donor in good health (CMV status not recorded). Some clones in this sample may be carry-over from other donors' samples. CDR3s include the opening cysteine and the closing phenylalanine or tryptophan. A D gene is named only where the DNA matches it firmly. Size is stated for part of the rows, as once, few or many counts, or as a class when the clone is expanded.

D gene	V gene	J gene	clone size	CDR3 DNA	CDR3 protein
-	TRBV5-4	TRBJ2-1	-	TGTGCCAGCAGGGGCGACGCCAATGAGCAGTTCTTC	CASRGDANEQFF
TRBD1	TRBV18	TRBJ2-1	-	TGTGCCAGCTCAGCGAACAGGGGCCCCTACAATGAGCAGTTCTTC	CASSANRGPYNEQFF
-	TRBV19	TRBJ1-1	-	TGTGCCAGTATCAAGGTAGGGGCGGGGGACACTGAAGCTTTCTTT	CASIKVGAGDTEAFF
-	TRBV7-2	TRBJ1-4	-	TGTGCCAGCAGCTTGGCGGGCAGGCCCGAAAAACTGTTTTTT	CASSLAGRPEKLFF
-	TRBV20-1	TRBJ1-3	-	TGCAGTGCTATGACTGACTCTGGAAACACCATATATTTT	CSAMTDSGNTIYF
TRBD2	TRBV20-1	TRBJ2-1	-	TGCAGTGCTCCTTCTAGCGGGAGCCTCGGCAATGAGCAGTTCTTC	CSAPSSGSLGNEQFF
TRBD2	TRBV7-2	TRBJ2-2	-	TGTGCCAGCAGCTTATTCCCCGATAGCGGGGGGGCCGGGGAGCTGTTTTTT	CASSLFPDSGGAGELFF
-	TRBV5-1	TRBJ2-7	few	TGCGCCAGCAGCAAGGGCTGGGGGAGCGAGGTCTACGAGCAGTACTTC	CASSKGWGSEVYEQYF
-	TRBV5-4	TRBJ1-1	-	TGTGCCAGCAGCTTGGAAGGGATAAACACTGAAGCTTTCTTT	CASSLEGINTEAFF
TRBD2	TRBV4-2	TRBJ2-3	-	TGTGCCAGCAGCCAAGGAGCGGGGGAGAGCACAGATACGCAGTATTTT	CASSQGAGESTDTQYF
-	TRBV11-2	TRBJ2-7	many	TGTGCCAGCAGCTTAGAGCCGCCCGGTTCCTACGAGCAGTACTTC	CASSLEPPGSYEQYF
TRBD1	TRBV20-1	TRBJ2-7	-	TGCAGTGCTAGCAGCCCGGGACAGAGCTCCTACGAGCAGTACTTC	CSASSPGQSSYEQYF
-	TRBV7-9	TRBJ2-5	few	TGTGCCAGCAGGTTTGGCGGGGCAGAAGAGACCCAGTACTTC	CASRFGGAEETQYF
-	TRBV7-2	TRBJ2-5	-	TGTGCCAGCAGCTTAGGGTCCCGGGTCCAAGAGACCCAGTACTTC	CASSLGSRVQETQYF
-	TRBV5-6	TRBJ2-1	-	TGTGCCAGCAGCTTTTCGGCCCTAACGGCCTACAATGAGCAGTTCTTC	CASSFSALTAYNEQFF
-	TRBV10-3	TRBJ2-3	few	TGTGCCATCAGTGAGTCGCGCAGGATCGCCGGGGATACGCAGTATTTT	CAISESRRIAGDTQYF
TRBD1	TRBV6-1	TRBJ1-1	once	TGTGCCAGCAGTGAACTGCACAGGGGGGACACTGAAGCTTTCTTT	CASSELHRGDTEAFF
TRBD2	TRBV29-1	TRBJ2-1	-	TGCAGCGTCGGGACTAGCGGGAGCTACAATGAGCAGTTCTTC	CSVGTSGSYNEQFF
-	TRBV7-7	TRBJ1-2	few	TGTGCCAGCAGCTTAGGTACTGGGACACCCGGGAACTATGGCTACACCTTC	CASSLGTGTPGNYGYTF
TRBD2	TRBV7-6	TRBJ2-2	few	TGTGCCAGCGGGGCCATGACTAGCGGGGGAACTTCCACCGGGGAGCTGTTTTTT	CASGAMTSGGTSTGELFF
-	TRBV12-3/TRBV12-4	TRBJ1-2	-	TGTGCCAGCAAAAGGGGGGGGGTCTATGGCTACACCTTC	CASKRGGVYGYTF
TRBD1	TRBV6-5	TRBJ1-1	-	TGTGCCAGCAGTTACTCGGGGGGAGGGGGCAACACTGAAGCTTTCTTT	CASSYSGGGGNTEAFF
-	TRBV6-6	TRBJ2-7	-	TGTGCCAGCAGTTACCGAAGACCCTCCTCCGACTACGAGCAGTACTTC	CASSYRRPSSDYEQYF
-	TRBV12-3/TRBV12-4	TRBJ2-7	-	TGTGCCAGCAGCGTTACTTGGGACGCGGTCTACGAGCAGTACTTC	CASSVTWDAVYEQYF
TRBD2	TRBV6-1	TRBJ2-1	-	TGTGCCAGCAGTGACTTAGCGGGGGCCCTACCATACTACAATGAGCAGTTCTTC	CASSDLAGALPYYNEQFF
-	TRBV5-1	TRBJ2-3	few	TGCGCCAGCAGCTTGAGGGGACACACAGATACGCAGTATTTT	CASSLRGHTDTQYF
-	TRBV6-2/TRBV6-3	TRBJ2-5	few	TGTGCCAGCAGTTACGAGGGGGAGACCCAGTACTTC	CASSYEGETQYF
-	TRBV5-1	TRBJ1-1	-	TGCGCCAGCAGGTTTGGGCAGGGTGGAACTGAAGCTTTCTTT	CASRFGQGGTEAFF
-	TRBV19	TRBJ1-5	few	TGTGCCAGTAGTATAACAGGACCAAATCAGCCCCAGCATTTT	CASSITGPNQPQHF